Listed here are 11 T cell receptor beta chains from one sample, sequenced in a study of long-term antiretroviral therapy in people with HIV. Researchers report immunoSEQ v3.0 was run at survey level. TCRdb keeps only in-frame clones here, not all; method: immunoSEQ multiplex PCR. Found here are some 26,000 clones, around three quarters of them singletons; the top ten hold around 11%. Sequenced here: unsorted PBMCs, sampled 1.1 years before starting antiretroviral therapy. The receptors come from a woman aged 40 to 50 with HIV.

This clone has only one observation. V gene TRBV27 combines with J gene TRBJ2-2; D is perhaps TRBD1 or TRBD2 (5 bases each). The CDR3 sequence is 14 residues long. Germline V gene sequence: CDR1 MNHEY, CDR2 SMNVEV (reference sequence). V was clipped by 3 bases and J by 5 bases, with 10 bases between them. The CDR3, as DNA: TGTGCCAGCAGTTTCCTTGAGGGGACCGGGGAGCTGTTTTTT. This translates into CASSFLEGTGELFF.

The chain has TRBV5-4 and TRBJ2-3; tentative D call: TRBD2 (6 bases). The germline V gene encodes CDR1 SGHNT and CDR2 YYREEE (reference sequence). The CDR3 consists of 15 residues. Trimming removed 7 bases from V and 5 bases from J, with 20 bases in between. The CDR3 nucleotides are TGTGCCAGCGCCGACACGGGAGCTTGGATAGATACGCAGTATTTT. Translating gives CASADTGAWIDTQYF. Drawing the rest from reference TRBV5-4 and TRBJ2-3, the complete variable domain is ETGVTQSPTHLIKTRGQQVTLRCSSQSGHNTVSWYQQALGQGPQFIFQYYREEENGRGNFPPRFSGLQFPNYSSELNVNALELDDSALYLCASADTGAWIDTQYFGPGTRLTVL.

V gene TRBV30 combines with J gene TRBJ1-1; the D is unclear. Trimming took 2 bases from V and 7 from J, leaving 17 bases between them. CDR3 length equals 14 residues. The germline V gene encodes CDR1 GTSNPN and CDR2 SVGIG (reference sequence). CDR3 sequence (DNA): TGTGCCTGGAGTTTAACAGCTCAACCCGATGAAGCTTTCTTT. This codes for CAWSLTAQPDEAFF.

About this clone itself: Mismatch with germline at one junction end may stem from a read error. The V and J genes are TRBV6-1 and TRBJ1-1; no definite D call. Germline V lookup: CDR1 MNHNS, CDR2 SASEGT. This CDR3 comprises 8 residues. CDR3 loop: CASTEAFF. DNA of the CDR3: TGTGCCAGCACTGAAGCTTTCTTT.

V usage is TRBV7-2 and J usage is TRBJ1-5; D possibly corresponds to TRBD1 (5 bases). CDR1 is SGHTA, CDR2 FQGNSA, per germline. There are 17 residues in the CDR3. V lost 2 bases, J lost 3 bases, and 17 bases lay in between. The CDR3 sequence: CASSLSTHRIDNQPQHF. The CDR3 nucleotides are TGTGCCAGCAGCTTATCGACCCACAGGATCGACAATCAGCCCCAGCATTTT.

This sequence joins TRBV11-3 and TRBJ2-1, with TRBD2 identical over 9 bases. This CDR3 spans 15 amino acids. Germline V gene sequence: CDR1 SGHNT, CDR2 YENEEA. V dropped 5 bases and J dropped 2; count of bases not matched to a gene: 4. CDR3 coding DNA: TGTGCCAGCAGCCCGCTAGCGGGAACCTACAATGAGCAGTTCTTC. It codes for CASSPLAGTYNEQFF.

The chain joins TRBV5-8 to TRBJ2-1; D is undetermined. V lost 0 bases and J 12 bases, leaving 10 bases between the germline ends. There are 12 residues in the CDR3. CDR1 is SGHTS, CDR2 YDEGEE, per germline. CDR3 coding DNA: TGTGCCAGCAGCTTGGCCCAGTACGGGCAGTTCTTC. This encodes CASSLAQYGQFF.

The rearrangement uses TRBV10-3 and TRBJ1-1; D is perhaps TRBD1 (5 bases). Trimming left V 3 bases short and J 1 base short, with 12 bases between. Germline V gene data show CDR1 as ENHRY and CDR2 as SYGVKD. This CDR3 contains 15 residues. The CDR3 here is CAISDPHDRNTEAFF. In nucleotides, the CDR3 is TGTGCCATCAGTGATCCACACGACAGGAACACTGAAGCTTTCTTT.

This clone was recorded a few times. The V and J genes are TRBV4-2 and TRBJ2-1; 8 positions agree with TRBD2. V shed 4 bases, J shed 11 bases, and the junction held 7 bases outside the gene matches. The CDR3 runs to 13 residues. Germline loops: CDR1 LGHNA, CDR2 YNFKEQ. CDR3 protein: CASSPALAAQQFF. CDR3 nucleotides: TGTGCCAGCAGCCCCGCACTAGCGGCCCAGCAGTTCTTC.

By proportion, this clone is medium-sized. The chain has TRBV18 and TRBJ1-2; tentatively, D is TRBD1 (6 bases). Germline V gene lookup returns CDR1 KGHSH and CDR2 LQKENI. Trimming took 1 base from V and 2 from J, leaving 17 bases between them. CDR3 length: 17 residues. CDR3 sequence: CASSPRAGQGRNYGYTF. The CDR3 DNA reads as TGTGCCAGCTCACCACGGGCAGGTCAGGGGCGGAACTATGGCTACACCTTC.

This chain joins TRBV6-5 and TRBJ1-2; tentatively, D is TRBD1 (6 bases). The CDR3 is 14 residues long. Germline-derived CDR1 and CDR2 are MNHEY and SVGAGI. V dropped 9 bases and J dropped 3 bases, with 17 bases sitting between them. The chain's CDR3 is CASYEGGIHYGYTF. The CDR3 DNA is TGTGCCAGTTATGAGGGGGGAATCCACTATGGCTACACCTTC.